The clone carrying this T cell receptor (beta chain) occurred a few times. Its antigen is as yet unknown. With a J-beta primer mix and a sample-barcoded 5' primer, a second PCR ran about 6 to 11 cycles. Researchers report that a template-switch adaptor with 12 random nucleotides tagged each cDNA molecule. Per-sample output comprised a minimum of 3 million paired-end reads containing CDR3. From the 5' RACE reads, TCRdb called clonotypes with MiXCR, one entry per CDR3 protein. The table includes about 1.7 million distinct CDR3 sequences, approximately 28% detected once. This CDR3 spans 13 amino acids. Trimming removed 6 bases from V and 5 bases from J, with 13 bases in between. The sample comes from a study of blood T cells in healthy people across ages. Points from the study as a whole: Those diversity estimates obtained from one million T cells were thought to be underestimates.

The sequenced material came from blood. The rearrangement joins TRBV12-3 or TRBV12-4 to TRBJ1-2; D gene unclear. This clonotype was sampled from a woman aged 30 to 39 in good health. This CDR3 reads CASSPTSLYGYTF. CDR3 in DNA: TGTGCCAGCAGCCCGACCTCACTTTATGGCTACACCTTC.